This passage covers 30 T cell receptor beta chains from one sample sequenced in a study of T-cell reconstitution after alpha-beta-depleted transplantation in children. Molecular barcoding with unique molecular identifiers was used for the TCRbeta library. A single record per CDR3 protein comes from TCRdb applying MiXCR to the PCR reads. Among a few hundred thousand distinct CDR3 sequences, roughly 25% were seen once, and the ten largest hold more than 2%. The sequenced sample was PBMCs, obtained before TCRalphabeta/CD19-depleted stem cell transplant. The receptors derive from a girl under 10 years old with Fanconi anemia, due to receive a stem cell transplant.

J is TRBJ2-1 and V is TRBV27, with D maybe TRBD1 (6 bases). This CDR3 is 14 amino acids long. V lost 6 bases, J lost 10 bases, and 19 bases lay in between. Per germline, CDR1 MNHEY and CDR2 SMNVEV (reference sequence). This CDR3 is CASSQNQQGQEQFF. DNA for the CDR3: TGTGCCAGCAGCCAAAACCAACAGGGTCAGGAGCAGTTCTTC.

This clonotype was observed a few times. V usage is TRBV7-9 and J usage is TRBJ2-5, with D possibly TRBD1 on 5 matching bases. V lost 2 bases and J 5 bases, leaving 21 bases between the germline ends. The CDR3 contains 17 residues. Germline V lookup: CDR1 SEHNR, CDR2 FQNEAQ (reference sequence). Here the CDR3 DNA reads TGTGCCAGCAGCTTAAGGCAGGGTGCCCCCTTGGGGGAGACCCAGTACTTC. Translated: CASSLRQGAPLGETQYF.

This clonotype was seen repeatedly, ten times or more. The rearrangement uses TRBV11-2 and TRBJ2-7; D not certain. The germline gives CDR1 SGHAT, CDR2 FQNNGV. Trimming stripped 5 bases from V and 2 bases from J, with 4 bases between. CDR3 length equals 11 residues. The CDR3 nucleotides are TGTGCCAGCAGCCTTCCCTACGAGCAGTACTTC. It is translated as CASSLPYEQYF. The full variable domain, rest sourced from reference TRBV11-2 and TRBJ2-7, is EAGVAQSPRYKIIEKRQSVAFWCNPISGHATLYWYQQILGQGPKLLIQFQNNGVVDDSQLPKDRFSAERLKGVDSTLKIQPAKLEDSAVYLCASSLPYEQYFGPGTRLTVT.

There are many counts of this clonotype. V usage is TRBV15 and J usage is TRBJ2-3; 9 bases line up with TRBD1. CDR1 is LNHNV, CDR2 YYDKDF, per germline (reference sequence). J was trimmed by 1 base and V by 8 bases; bases with no gene match: 7. CDR3 length: 15 residues. CDR3 sequence: CATSGWTGGTDTQYF. CDR3 coding DNA: TGTGCCACCTCGGGTTGGACAGGGGGCACAGATACGCAGTATTTT.

The rearrangement links TRBV27 to TRBJ2-1; 10 nucleotides match TRBD2. The CDR3 spans 15 residues. Germline-derived CDR1 and CDR2 are MNHEY and SMNVEV (reference sequence). Unmatched junction bases numbered 8, after V lost 7 bases and J lost 5 bases. CDR3 loop: CASTLAGGINNEQFF. DNA for the CDR3: TGTGCCAGCACCTTAGCGGGAGGAATTAACAATGAGCAGTTCTTC.

This clonotype was observed many times. In DNA form, the CDR3 reads TGCAGTGCTACCGAGTATAGAGATTTCGACACCGGGGAGCTGTTTTTT. As protein: CSATEYRDFDTGELFF. The V gene is TRBV20-1, the J gene TRBJ2-2, with D hard to call. Trimming shortened V by 4 bases and J by 3 bases, and 18 bases separated the two germline ends. The CDR3 has 16 amino acids. Germline V gives CDR1 DFQATT, CDR2 SNEGSKA (reference sequence).

The V call is TRBV4-1, the J call TRBJ1-2; TRBD1 might be the D (5 bases). Germline V CDR1 and CDR2: MGHRA, YSYEKL. The CDR3 covers 16 residues. The ends were cut back, 0 bases at V and 4 bases at J, with 15 bases in the middle. The CDR3: CASSQERQIAGYGYTF. DNA for the CDR3: TGCGCCAGCAGCCAAGAAAGACAGATAGCTGGCTATGGCTACACCTTC.

This clonotype was detected only a few times. The V gene is TRBV6-1, the J gene TRBJ2-2; tentatively, D is TRBD2 (6 bases). This CDR3 is 15 amino acids long. Germline V gene lookup returns CDR1 MNHNS and CDR2 SASEGT. Deletions cut 2 bases from V and 5 bases from J, with 12 bases between. This chain's CDR3 is CASSEPGEATGELFF. The CDR3 DNA follows: TGTGCCAGCAGTGAACCGGGGGAGGCAACCGGGGAGCTGTTTTTT.

This clonotype came up a few times. The gene calls are TRBV5-1 and TRBJ2-7; 9 nucleotides agree with TRBD1. The CDR3 length is 15 residues. With V trimmed by 4 bases and J by 5 bases, 10 bases remained unmatched. Germline V gene data show CDR1 as SGHRS and CDR2 as YFSETQ. CDR3 nucleotides: TGCGCCAGCAGCGACTTCGGACAGGGGAGCAACGAGCAGTACTTC. This codes for CASSDFGQGSNEQYF.

This clonotype occurred many times. CDR3 in DNA: TGTGCCAGCAGCAAAGCGGCCTGCCAGACCCAGTACTTC. Translated, it gives CASSKAACQTQYF. V gene TRBV21-1 combines with J gene TRBJ2-5. TRBV21-1 is recorded as a pseudogene. The CDR3 covers 13 residues.

The rearrangement joins TRBV20-1 to TRBJ2-7, with D perhaps TRBD2 (6 bases). Germline V gene sequence: CDR1 DFQATT, CDR2 SNEGSKA (reference sequence). CDR3 length equals 15 residues. Trimming removed 1 base at V and 4 bases at J, with 17 bases between. The CDR3 loop is CSARGYGGGNYEQYF. The DNA for the CDR3 is TGCAGTGCTAGAGGTTATGGTGGAGGGAATTACGAGCAGTACTTC.

The chain uses TRBV28 and TRBJ2-5; D remains ambiguous. Per germline, CDR1 MDHEN and CDR2 SYDVKM. With 3 bases removed from V and 5 bases from J, the gap between germline ends came to 13 bases. CDR3 length: 14 amino acids. The CDR3 region has the DNA TGTGCCAGCAGTTTTCCCCGGGTGGGGGAGACCCAGTACTTC. This gives the protein CASSFPRVGETQYF.

The genes are TRBV7-2 and TRBJ2-5; TRBD2 agrees at 10 bases. V dropped 8 bases and J dropped 5; count of bases not matched to a gene: 11. Germline values: CDR1 SGHTA, CDR2 FQGNSA. The CDR3 extends over 15 amino acids. This chain's CDR3 is CASRKSLAGEETQYF. The DNA of the CDR3 is TGTGCCAGCCGAAAGAGCCTAGCGGGGGAGGAGACCCAGTACTTC.

V gene TRBV29-1 combines with J gene TRBJ2-7; 9 positions agree with TRBD2. V gave up 4 bases and J gave up 3 bases; unmatched junction bases: 1. This CDR3 contains 12 residues. Germline V gene data show CDR1 as SQVTM and CDR2 as ANQGSEA. In nucleotides, the CDR3 is TGCAGCGTTGGTAGCGGGGGCTACGAGCAGTACTTC. It specifies CSVGSGGYEQYF.

This chain joins TRBV29-1 and TRBJ1-1; D not certain. V dropped 4 bases and J dropped 1 base, with 4 bases sitting between them. Germline CDR1 and CDR2: SQVTM and ANQGSEA. The CDR3 has 11 amino acids. CDR3 sequence: CSVGRNTEAFF. The CDR3 region has the DNA TGCAGCGTTGGACGGAACACTGAAGCTTTCTTT.

This chain uses TRBV6-5 with TRBJ1-1, with 8 positions matching TRBD1. The CDR3 is made up of 15 amino acids. Germline lookup yields CDR1 MNHEY and CDR2 SVGAGI. The V and J ends lost 0 bases and 5 bases, in that order; junction bases with no gene match: 5. The CDR3 nucleotides read TGTGCCAGCAGTTACTCCAACAGGGGGTGGACTGAAGCTTTCTTT. Translated, it gives CASSYSNRGWTEAFF.

This clonotype has just a few counts. The chain employs TRBV21-1 and TRBJ1-5. TRBV21-1 is deemed a pseudogene. The CDR3 contains 17 residues. The CDR3 sequence is CASSRGAVREREQPQHF. For the CDR3, the DNA is TGTGCCAGCAGCCGGGGAGCGGTAAGGGAGCGGGAGCAGCCCCAGCATTTT.

This clonotype was seen a handful of times. The CDR3 spells CSARLDRPYEQYF. The CDR3 coding sequence is TGCAGTGCCAGACTTGACAGACCCTACGAGCAGTACTTC. V gene TRBV20-1 combines with J gene TRBJ2-7; possible D gene TRBD1, 5 bases. CDR1 and CDR2 from the germline V gene are DFQATT and SNEGSKA (reference sequence). The CDR3 contains 13 residues. The V gene lost 6 bases and the J gene lost 2 bases, with 14 bases spanning the gap.

At least ten counts were recorded for this clonotype. The chain recombines TRBV29-1 with TRBJ2-7, with 12 bases fitting TRBD1. Losses at the gene ends were 5 bases for V and 5 bases for J; bases not matched to a gene: 7. The CDR3 contains 14 residues. The germline V gene has CDR1 SQVTM and CDR2 ANQGSEA. The CDR3 DNA reads as TGCAGCGTTAGGGACAGGGGGCGTCTAAACGAGCAGTACTTC. Its translation: CSVRDRGRLNEQYF.

This clonotype was detected ten times or more. The chain is built from TRBV6-1 and TRBJ2-1; 7 bases are shared with TRBD1. Germline trimming cut 6 bases from V and 0 bases from J; bases unmatched to any gene: 2. Germline values: CDR1 MNHNS, CDR2 SASEGT. The CDR3 sequence is 14 residues long. CDR3 sequence: CASRQGNSYNEQFF. The CDR3 nucleotides read TGTGCCAGCAGACAGGGGAACTCCTACAATGAGCAGTTCTTC.

The chain links TRBV20-1 to TRBJ2-7; 7 bases agree with TRBD2. Germline V gene data show CDR1 as DFQATT and CDR2 as SNEGSKA (reference sequence). Trimming at V came to 0 bases and at J to 3 bases, leaving 11 bases not matched to a gene. CDR3 size: 16 residues. The CDR3 here is CSARDQGRTRDYEQYF. CDR3 DNA: TGCAGTGCTAGAGATCAGGGTAGGACTAGGGACTACGAGCAGTACTTC.

The CDR3 is CASSPQTGVNEQFF. CDR3 bases: TGTGCCAGCTCACCCCAGACAGGGGTCAATGAGCAGTTCTTC. The chain employs TRBV18 and TRBJ2-1, with 8 nucleotides matching TRBD1. Germline CDR1 reads KGHSH; CDR2 reads LQKENI. The CDR3 covers 14 residues. The V gene end was trimmed by 3 bases and the J gene end by 6 bases; junction bases not matched to a gene: 4.

This clonotype was observed many times. This rearrangement joins TRBV7-9 to TRBJ2-5, with D hard to call. Trimming took 5 bases from V and 7 from J, leaving 11 bases between them. The CDR3 sequence is 12 residues long. The V gene's germline CDR1 is SEHNR and CDR2 FQNEAQ (reference sequence). CDR3 sequence: CASSAYSVTQYF. DNA of the CDR3: TGTGCCAGCAGCGCCTATTCCGTGACCCAGTACTTC.

The V and J genes are TRBV28 and TRBJ2-3; TRBD1 aligns across 8 bases. The length of the CDR3 is 14 residues. In germline, CDR1 is MDHEN, CDR2 SYDVKM. Trimming at V came to 2 bases and at J to 7 bases, leaving 5 bases not matched to a gene. CDR3 bases: TGTGCCAGCAGTTTAAGAGACAGGGGTAATACGCAGTATTTT. Encoded protein: CASSLRDRGNTQYF.

This clonotype appeared many times. The chain is built from TRBV10-3 and TRBJ1-3; D remains unclear. The CDR3 sequence is 15 residues long. CDR1 is ENHRY and CDR2 is SYGVKD in the germline V gene. Deletions cut 5 bases from V and 0 bases from J, with 11 bases between. The CDR3 spells CAISPTWISGNTIYF. The DNA of the CDR3 is TGTGCCATCAGTCCTACTTGGATCTCTGGAAACACCATATATTTT.

This clonotype was seen ten or more times. V gene TRBV20-1 combines with J gene TRBJ2-7, with D perhaps TRBD1 (5 bases). Germline lookup yields CDR1 DFQATT and CDR2 SNEGSKA (reference sequence). The V end was cut by 0 bases, the J end by 3 bases, with 18 bases between. CDR3 length equals 16 residues. In DNA, the CDR3 is TGCAGTGCTAGAGAGACAGCGAAAACTCCTGGCTACGAGCAGTACTTC. It encodes CSARETAKTPGYEQYF.

The chain uses TRBV20-1 and TRBJ2-1; D could derive from TRBD1 or TRBD2 (6 bases each). This CDR3 contains 12 residues. The germline V gene has CDR1 DFQATT and CDR2 SNEGSKA (reference sequence). Trimming left V 2 bases short and J 10 bases short, with 12 bases between. The CDR3 DNA reads TGCAGTGCTAGAATAGGGGGGCGAGAGCAGTTCTTC. Translation gives CSARIGGREQFF.

J is TRBJ2-1 and V is TRBV29-1, with 13 bases fitting TRBD2. The V gene's germline CDR1 is SQVTM and CDR2 ANQGSEA. This CDR3 region has 15 residues. Here the CDR3 reads CRELAGGPPYNEQFF. The CDR3 DNA sequence: TGCAGGGAACTAGCGGGAGGGCCGCCCTACAATGAGCAGTTCTTC.

This clonotype was recorded only once. V and J are TRBV28 and TRBJ2-7; D perhaps matches TRBD2 (6 bases). Trimming removed 6 bases from V and 4 bases from J, with 19 bases in between. Looked up from germline, CDR1 is MDHEN and CDR2 is SYDVKM. CDR3 length equals 15 residues. The CDR3 protein is CASSLPGEGRYEQYF. The CDR3 DNA sequence: TGTGCCAGCAGCCTCCCGGGAGAGGGGAGGTACGAGCAGTACTTC.

The rearrangement links TRBV7-9 to TRBJ1-2, with D possibly being TRBD1 (6 bases). The germline CDR1 and CDR2 sequences are SEHNR and FQNEAQ (reference sequence). This CDR3 has 14 amino acids. Trimming took 7 bases from V and 3 from J, leaving 15 bases between them. The CDR3: CASTPQGRDYGYTF. CDR3 in DNA: TGTGCCAGCACCCCCCAGGGGCGCGACTATGGCTACACCTTC.